This TCR beta chain was identified in a study of blood T cell repertoires in COVID-19. Original analysis: Reference gene primer amplification in the assay estimated nucleated cell counts. Only in-frame clones appear in the TCRdb table, and some are missing; sequencing was by immunoSEQ multiplex PCR. From that table come the V and J calls and clone size; the DNA was used to work out D and trimming. The sample includes about 190,000 clones, 88% of them seen just once. The length of the CDR3 is 20 residues. Between the trimmed V and J ends, which lost 5 bases and 0 bases, there was a span of 23 bases. Looked up from germline, CDR1 is MNHEY and CDR2 is SMNVEV (reference sequence).

Sequencing was carried out using peripheral blood. The rearrangement uses TRBV27 and TRBJ1-6; D not resolved. This TCR was recovered from a human donor in a cohort sampled during active COVID-19. The CDR3 protein is CASSPPPDLEGSSYNSPLHF. CDR3 coding DNA: TGTGCCAGCAGTCCCCCCCCTGATTTGGAGGGAAGCTCCTATAATTCACCCCTCCACTTT.